The T cell receptor beta chain under discussion was sequenced for a study of neoadjuvant anti-PD-1 for oral cavity cancer (dated by TCRdb to the early 2020s). For the wider study: Before undergoing curative-intent surgical resection, most patients got three to four biweekly nivolumab doses at 3 mg/kg. Under RECIST 1.1, patients with complete response, partial response or stable disease were classed as responders, and patients with progression were classed as non-responders. The parent correlative cohort had more than 10 patients and a response rate of over 25%. Patients without progression received a fourth nivolumab dose around day 43 and underwent definitive surgical resection on days 50-56.

Tumor libraries used mostly roughly 4.8 ug of input genomic DNA for survey sequencing, with two replicates per sample. TCRbeta libraries were prepared with the immunoSEQ hsTCRbeta kit according to the manufacturer's instructions. The completed libraries were mixed into a single pool at 3 nM, then sequenced with an Illumina NovaSeq 6000 S4 flow cell. The authors processed their data as follows. The immunoSEQ Analyzer was used for raw data preprocessing and quality control. The analysis was restricted to productive rearrangements, with each unique CDR3 amino acid sequence defining a clonotype. Using the R package tcR, the researchers computed the Gini-Simpson index as their estimate of repertoire clonality. Gini indices were compared with Student's t test, and associations with tumor size change were assessed by Pearson correlation. In TCRdb, the immuneACCESS table is reduced to in-frame sequences with V and J assigned. These tables do not hold every clone; where another copy was compared, an unresolved V gene accounts for under half, and the others remain unexplained. Clonal size and the V and J genes are those of that table, whereas D and trimming came from the DNA. The sample records under 9,500 clones, approximately 70% of which are singletons. The top ten hold 8% to 10% of the sample.

The full study reports these points: TCR analyses included only a few patients per response group, and the authors called for larger cohorts for validation. Greater tumor shrinkage was correlated with larger post-treatment sizes of preexisting intratumoral clones, suggesting that expansion of preexisting clones contributed to response. Higher pretreatment blood Treg/Th17 ratios correlated with higher pretreatment blood TCRbeta clonality and lower post-treatment tumor TCRbeta clonality.

The CDR3 holds 13 amino acids from the cysteine to the phenylalanine. Of the read, only the CDR3 DNA is kept; its 39 bases are in frame from base 1. As encoded in the germline V gene, CDR1 is SGHAT while CDR2 is FQNNGV. V loses 3 bases of germline sequence and J loses 5 bases, and the interval between the two ends is 10 bases. The sample's time point label, in plain terms: before neoadjuvant nivolumab. Patients were newly diagnosed with stage II-IVA oral cavity squamous cell carcinoma and had received no prior systemic or radiation treatment. The cohort was composed of patients with HPV-negative, locally advanced oral cavity squamous cell carcinoma. The samples were obtained from a longitudinal correlative study of a single-arm phase II trial testing neoadjuvant nivolumab in oral cavity squamous cell carcinoma. Subject-matched pre- and post-treatment PBMCs and tumors from three responders and three non-responders were subjected to genomic DNA-based TCRbeta sequencing. Genomic DNA was isolated from tumor tissue using the Maxwell RSC DNA from Tissue kit.

Concerning this clone: The clone's antigen remains unknown. The sample holds no much larger clone one base away, and base qualities are not on file.

Recombination linked TRBV11-2 to TRBJ2-5, with the D gene possibly TRBD1 or TRBD2, each one fitting 5 bases. Sequenced material: tumor tissue, taken before nivolumab (anti-PD-1) treatment. This clonotype was sampled from a person between 40 and 85 years old with oral cavity squamous cell carcinoma. CDR3 reads: CASSFSWGETQYF. The DNA is as follows: TGTGCCAGCAGCTTTAGTTGGGGGGAGACCCAGTACTTC.